The clone carrying this T cell receptor beta chain was counted ten times or more. As yet, its antigen is unknown. TCRdb reprocessed the 5' RACE reads via MiXCR and lists one record per CDR3 protein. The sample contains more than 120,000 distinct CDR3 sequences, roughly 8% of which appear only once. The germline gives CDR1 SGHDN, CDR2 FVKESK. The CDR3 spans 16 residues. Between the trimmed V and J ends, which lost 0 bases and 0 bases, there was a span of 10 bases. This record belongs to a study of T cells after yellow fever vaccination. Findings of the study overall: A faster peak, day 5 versus 15, was reached by the weaker secondary response. FACS-sorted repertoires could contain abundant clonotypes contaminating from the bulk population. Overlap between CD4 and CD8 compartments was detected for a small share of clonotypes. Clones from primary vaccination mostly reappeared after the booster (less than 98% CD4, approximately 91% CD8).

The chain has TRBV14 and TRBJ2-3; weak D call: TRBD2 (5 bases). The sequenced sample was CD4+ T cells sorted from PBMCs, obtained 5 days after the yellow fever booster vaccination. This TCR was sampled from a man under 40 who received the YFV17D yellow fever vaccine. CDR3 sequence: CASSQDTGKSTDTQYF. The CDR3 DNA reads TGTGCCAGCAGCCAAGATACGGGAAAAAGCACAGATACGCAGTATTTT.